What follows are 8 T cell receptor beta chains derived from one specimen sequenced in a study of blood T cell repertoires in COVID-19. Sequencing was performed with immunoSEQ multiplex PCR; in TCRdb, only in-frame clones are kept and a portion is missing. The profile shows roughly 150,000 clones, around 90% of them singletons. Sequencing was carried out using peripheral blood. Receptor source: a human donor in a cohort sampled during active COVID-19.

The DNA of the CDR3 is TGCGCCAGCAGCTCGGAGGGGGCGACCTATGGCTACACCTTC. Translating gives CASSSEGATYGYTF. The chain joins TRBV5-1 to TRBJ1-2; 7 nucleotides agree with TRBD1. V shed 3 bases, J shed 4 bases, and the junction held 6 bases outside the gene matches. The CDR3 loop spans 14 amino acids. The germline V gene has CDR1 SGHRS and CDR2 YFSETQ.

The V call is TRBV21-1, the J call TRBJ2-1; the listed D gene, TRBD1, was not tested against the DNA. TRBV21-1 is noted as a pseudogene. This CDR3 contains 16 residues. The CDR3 region has the DNA TGTGCCAATGTAAGGCAACAGGTCAGGTCGGACAATGAGCAGTTCTTC. Its translation: CANVRQQVRSDNEQFF.

The V call is TRBV11-2, the J call TRBJ1-5, with 8 bases that match TRBD1. The CDR3 contains 15 residues. V trimming: 6 bases; J trimming: 0 bases; junction bases outside the gene matches: 4. Germline CDR1 reads SGHAT; CDR2 reads FQNNGV. The CDR3 loop is CASSYTGGSNQPQHF. The CDR3 DNA sequence: TGTGCCAGCAGTTATACAGGGGGTAGCAATCAGCCCCAGCATTTT.

This clone was observed a handful of times. The rearrangement links TRBV7-9 to TRBJ1-6, with 9 bases that match TRBD1. Unmatched junction bases numbered 8, after V lost 1 base and J lost 7 bases. Germline assignment: CDR1 SEHNR and CDR2 FQNEAQ (reference sequence). The CDR3 length is 17 residues. The CDR3, as DNA: TGTGCCAGCAGCTTAGATGGAGGACAGGGGTGGAATTCACCCCTCCACTTT. It yields the protein CASSLDGGQGWNSPLHF.

The V gene is TRBV2, the J gene TRBJ2-5, with 12 bases lining up with TRBD2. The CDR3 contains 16 residues. Germline lookup yields CDR1 SNHLY and CDR2 FYNNEI. Unmatched junction bases numbered 10, after V lost 10 bases and J lost 1 base. The CDR3 DNA reads TGTGCCACCCAAGCTCAGACTAGCGGGGGCCAAGAGACCCAGTACTTC. Its translation is CATQAQTSGGQETQYF.

This chain links TRBV5-8 with TRBJ2-5; maybe TRBD1 (6 bases). In germline, CDR1 is SGHTS, CDR2 YDEGEE. The CDR3 spans 14 residues. V dropped 5 bases and J dropped 4 bases, with 15 bases sitting between them. CDR3 amino acids: CASRERQARETQYF. DNA of the CDR3: TGTGCCAGCAGGGAACGACAGGCGCGAGAGACCCAGTACTTC.

The chain combines TRBV5-1 with TRBJ1-1; 8 bases align to TRBD1. V gave up 5 bases and J gave up 4 bases; unmatched junction bases: 13. Per the germline V gene, CDR1 is SGHRS and CDR2 is YFSETQ. The CDR3 runs 16 residues. CDR3 region: CASSQGQGKISTEAFF. The DNA for the CDR3 is TGCGCCAGCAGTCAAGGACAGGGTAAAATTTCCACTGAAGCTTTCTTT. The full variable domain, rest sourced from reference TRBV5-1 and TRBJ1-1, is KAGVTQTPRYLIKTRGQQVTLSCSPISGHRSVSWYQQTPGQGLQFLFEYFSETQRNKGNFPGRFSGRQFSNSRSEMNVSTLELGDSALYLCASSQGQGKISTEAFFGQGTRLTVV.

V usage is TRBV30 and J usage is TRBJ1-2; 7 bases align to TRBD1. Trimming cost V 2 bases and J 7 bases; bases outside gene matches: 7. CDR1 and CDR2 (germline): GTSNPN, SVGIG (reference sequence). The CDR3 is 13 residues long. The CDR3 DNA sequence: TGTGCCTGGAGTAGGACAGGACCTTCTGGCTACACCTTC. This translates into CAWSRTGPSGYTF.